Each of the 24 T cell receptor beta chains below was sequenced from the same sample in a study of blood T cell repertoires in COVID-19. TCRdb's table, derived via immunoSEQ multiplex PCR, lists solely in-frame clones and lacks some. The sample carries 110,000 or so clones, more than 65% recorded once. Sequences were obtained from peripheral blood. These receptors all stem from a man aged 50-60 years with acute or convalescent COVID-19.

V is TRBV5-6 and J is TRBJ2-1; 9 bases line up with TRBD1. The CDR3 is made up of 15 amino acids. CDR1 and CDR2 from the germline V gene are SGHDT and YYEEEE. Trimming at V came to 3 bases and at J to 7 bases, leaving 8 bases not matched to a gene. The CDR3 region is CASSWGQGFGNEQFF. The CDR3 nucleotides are TGTGCCAGCAGCTGGGGACAGGGATTTGGAAATGAGCAGTTCTTC.

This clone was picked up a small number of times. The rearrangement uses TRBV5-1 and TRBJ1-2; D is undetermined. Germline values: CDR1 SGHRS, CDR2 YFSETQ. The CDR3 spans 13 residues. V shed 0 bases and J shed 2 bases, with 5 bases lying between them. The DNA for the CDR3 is TGCGCCAGCAGCTTGGCGTCGAACTATGGCTACACCTTC. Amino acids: CASSLASNYGYTF.

This CDR3 reads CASSPNLGGNTYNEQFF. The DNA of the CDR3 is TGTGCCAGCAGCCCCAACCTTGGAGGGAACACCTACAATGAGCAGTTCTTC. This sequence joins TRBV11-3 and TRBJ2-1; D possibly corresponds to TRBD2 (6 bases). The germline gives CDR1 SGHNT, CDR2 YENEEA. Trimming removed 5 bases from V and 2 bases from J, with 19 bases in between. The CDR3 loop spans 17 amino acids.

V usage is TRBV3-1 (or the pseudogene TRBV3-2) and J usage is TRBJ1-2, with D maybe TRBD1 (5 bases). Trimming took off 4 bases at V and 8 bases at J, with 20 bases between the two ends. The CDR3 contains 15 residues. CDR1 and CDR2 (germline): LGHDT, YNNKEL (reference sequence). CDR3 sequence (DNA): TGTGCCAGCAGCCCGCATTTCGGGGAGGGACGGGGCTACACCTTC. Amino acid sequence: CASSPHFGEGRGYTF.

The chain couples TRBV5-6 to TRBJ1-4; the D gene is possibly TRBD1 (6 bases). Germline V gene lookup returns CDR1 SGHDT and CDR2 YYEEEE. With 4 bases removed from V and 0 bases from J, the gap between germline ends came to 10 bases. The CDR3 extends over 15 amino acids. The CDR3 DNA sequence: TGTGCCAGCAGCACCGGACAGACAACTAATGAAAAACTGTTTTTT. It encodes CASSTGQTTNEKLFF. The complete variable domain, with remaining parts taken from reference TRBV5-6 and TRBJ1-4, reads DAGVTQSPTHLIKTRGQQVTLRCSPKSGHDTVSWYQQALGQGPQFIFQYYEEEERQRGNFPDRFSGHQFPNYSSELNVNALLLGDSALYLCASSTGQTTNEKLFFGSGTQLSVL.

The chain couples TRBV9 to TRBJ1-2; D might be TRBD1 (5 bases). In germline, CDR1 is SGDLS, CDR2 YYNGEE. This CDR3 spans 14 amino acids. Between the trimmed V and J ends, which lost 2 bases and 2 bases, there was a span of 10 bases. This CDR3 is CASSVAGMNYGYTF. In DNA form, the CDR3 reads TGTGCCAGCAGCGTGGCAGGGATGAACTATGGCTACACCTTC.

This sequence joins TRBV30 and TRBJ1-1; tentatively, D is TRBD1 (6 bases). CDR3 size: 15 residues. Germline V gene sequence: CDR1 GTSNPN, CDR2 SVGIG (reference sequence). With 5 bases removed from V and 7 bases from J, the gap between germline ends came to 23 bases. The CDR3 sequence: CAWSPLRAGADEAFF. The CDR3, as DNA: TGTGCCTGGTCCCCTCTTCGGGCAGGGGCGGATGAAGCTTTCTTT.

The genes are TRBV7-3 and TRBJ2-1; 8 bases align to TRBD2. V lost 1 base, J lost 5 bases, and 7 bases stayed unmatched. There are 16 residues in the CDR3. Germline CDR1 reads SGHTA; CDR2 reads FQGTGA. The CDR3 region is CASSLSARLANNEQFF. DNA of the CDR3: TGTGCCAGCAGCTTAAGTGCGCGACTAGCGAACAATGAGCAGTTCTTC.

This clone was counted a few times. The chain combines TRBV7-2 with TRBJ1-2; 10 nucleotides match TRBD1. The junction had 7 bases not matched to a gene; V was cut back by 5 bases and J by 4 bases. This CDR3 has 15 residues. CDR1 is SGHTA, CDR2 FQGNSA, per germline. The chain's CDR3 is CASSPRQGAIYGYTF. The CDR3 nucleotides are TGTGCCAGCAGCCCAAGACAGGGGGCGATCTATGGCTACACCTTC.

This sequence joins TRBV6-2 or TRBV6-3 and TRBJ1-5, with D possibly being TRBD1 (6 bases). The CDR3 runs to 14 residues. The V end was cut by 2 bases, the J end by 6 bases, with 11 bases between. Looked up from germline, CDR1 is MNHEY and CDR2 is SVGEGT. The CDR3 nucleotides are TGTGCCAGCAGTTACGACAGGCTTGGTCAGCCCCAGCATTTT. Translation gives CASSYDRLGQPQHF.

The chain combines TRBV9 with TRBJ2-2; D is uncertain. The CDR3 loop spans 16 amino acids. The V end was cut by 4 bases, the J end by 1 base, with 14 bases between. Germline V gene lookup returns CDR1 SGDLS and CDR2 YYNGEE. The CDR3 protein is CASSPRAMVNTGELFF. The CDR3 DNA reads TGTGCCAGCAGCCCGAGAGCCATGGTGAACACCGGGGAGCTGTTTTTT.

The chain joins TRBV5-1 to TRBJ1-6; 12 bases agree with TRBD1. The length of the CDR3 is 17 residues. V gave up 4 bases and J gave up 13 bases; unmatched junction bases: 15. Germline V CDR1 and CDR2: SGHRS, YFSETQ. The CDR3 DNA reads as TGCGCCAGCAGCACTGTCGGTTCCGGGACAGGGGGCCCCCCCCTCCACTTT. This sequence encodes CASSTVGSGTGGPPLHF.

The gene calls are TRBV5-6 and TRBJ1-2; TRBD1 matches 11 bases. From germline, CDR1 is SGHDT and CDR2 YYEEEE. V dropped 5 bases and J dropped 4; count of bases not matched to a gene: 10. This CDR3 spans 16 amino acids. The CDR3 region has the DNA TGTGCCAGCAGAAACCGGGACAGGGGGATTTCCTATGGCTACACCTTC. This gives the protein CASRNRDRGISYGYTF.

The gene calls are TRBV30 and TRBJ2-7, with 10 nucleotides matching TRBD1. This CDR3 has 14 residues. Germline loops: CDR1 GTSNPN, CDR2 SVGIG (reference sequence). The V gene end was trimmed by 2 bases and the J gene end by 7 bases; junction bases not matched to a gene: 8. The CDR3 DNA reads TGTGCCTGGAGTTCAACGGACAGGGGGAGTGAGCAGTACGTC. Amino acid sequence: CAWSSTDRGSEQYV.

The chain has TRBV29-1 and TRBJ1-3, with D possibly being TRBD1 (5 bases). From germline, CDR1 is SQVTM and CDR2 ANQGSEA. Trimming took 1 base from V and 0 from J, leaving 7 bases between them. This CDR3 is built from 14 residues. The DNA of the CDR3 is TGCAGCGTTGAAGGCGGGGGCTCTGGAAACACCATATATTTT. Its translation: CSVEGGGSGNTIYF.

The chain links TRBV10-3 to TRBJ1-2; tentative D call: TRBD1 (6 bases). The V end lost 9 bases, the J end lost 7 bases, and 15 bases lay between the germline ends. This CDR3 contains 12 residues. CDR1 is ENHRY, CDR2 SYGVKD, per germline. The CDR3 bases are TGTGCCATTCGAGAGGGGGTTGGTGGCTACACCTTC. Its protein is CAIREGVGGYTF.

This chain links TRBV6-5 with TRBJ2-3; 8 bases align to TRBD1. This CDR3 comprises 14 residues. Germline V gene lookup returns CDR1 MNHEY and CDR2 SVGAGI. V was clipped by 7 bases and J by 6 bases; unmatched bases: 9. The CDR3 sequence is CASKLRQGADTQYF. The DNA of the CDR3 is TGTGCCAGCAAGCTCCGGCAGGGGGCTGATACGCAGTATTTT.

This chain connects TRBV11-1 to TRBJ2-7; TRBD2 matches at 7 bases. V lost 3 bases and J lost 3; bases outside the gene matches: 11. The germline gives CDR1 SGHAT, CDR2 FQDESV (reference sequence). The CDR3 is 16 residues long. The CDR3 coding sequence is TGTGCCAGCAGCTTTTCTGTAGGGGAGGGCGGCTACGAGCAGTACTTC. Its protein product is CASSFSVGEGGYEQYF.

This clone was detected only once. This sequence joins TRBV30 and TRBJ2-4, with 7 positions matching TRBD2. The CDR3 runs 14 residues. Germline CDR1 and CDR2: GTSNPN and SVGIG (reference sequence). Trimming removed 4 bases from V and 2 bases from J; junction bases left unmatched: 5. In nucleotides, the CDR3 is TGTGCCTGGAACCTCGGGGGGACCAAAAACATTCAGTACTTC. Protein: CAWNLGGTKNIQYF.

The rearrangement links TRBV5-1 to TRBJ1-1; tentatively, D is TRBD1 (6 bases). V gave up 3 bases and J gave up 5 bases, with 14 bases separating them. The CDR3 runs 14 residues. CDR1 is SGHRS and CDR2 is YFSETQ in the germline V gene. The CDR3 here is CASSWEQGLTEAFF. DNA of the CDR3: TGCGCCAGCAGCTGGGAACAGGGACTAACTGAAGCTTTCTTT. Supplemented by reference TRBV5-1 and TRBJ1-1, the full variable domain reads KAGVTQTPRYLIKTRGQQVTLSCSPISGHRSVSWYQQTPGQGLQFLFEYFSETQRNKGNFPGRFSGRQFSNSRSEMNVSTLELGDSALYLCASSWEQGLTEAFFGQGTRLTVV.

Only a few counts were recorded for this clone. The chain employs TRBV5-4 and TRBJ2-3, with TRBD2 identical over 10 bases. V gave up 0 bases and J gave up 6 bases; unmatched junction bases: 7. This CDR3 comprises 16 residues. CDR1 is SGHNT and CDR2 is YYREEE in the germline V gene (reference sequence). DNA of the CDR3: TGTGCCAGCAGCTTGGCAAAGCGGGGGGGCGGGGATACGCAGTATTTT. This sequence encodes CASSLAKRGGGDTQYF.

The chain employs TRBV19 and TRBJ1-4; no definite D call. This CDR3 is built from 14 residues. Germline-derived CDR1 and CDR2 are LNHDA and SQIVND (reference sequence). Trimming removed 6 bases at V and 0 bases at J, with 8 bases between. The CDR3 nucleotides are TGTGCCAGTAGGAGATTCTCAACTAATGAAAAACTGTTTTTT. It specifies CASRRFSTNEKLFF. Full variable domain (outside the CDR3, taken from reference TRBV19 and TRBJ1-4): DGGITQSPKYLFRKEGQNVTLSCEQNLNHDAMYWYRQDPGQGLRLIYYSQIVNDFQKGDIAEGYSVSREKKESFPLTVTSAQKNPTAFYLCASRRFSTNEKLFFGSGTQLSVL.

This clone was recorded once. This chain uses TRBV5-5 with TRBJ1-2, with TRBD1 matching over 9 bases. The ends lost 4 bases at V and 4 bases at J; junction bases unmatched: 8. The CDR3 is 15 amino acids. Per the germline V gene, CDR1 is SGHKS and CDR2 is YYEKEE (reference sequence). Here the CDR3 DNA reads TGTGCCAGCAGCACGAGGACAGGGGCAGCCTATGGCTACACCTTC. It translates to CASSTRTGAAYGYTF. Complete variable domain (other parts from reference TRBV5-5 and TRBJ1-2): DAGVTQSPTHLIKTRGQQVTLRCSPISGHKSVSWYQQVLGQGPQFIFQYYEKEERGRGNFPDRFSARQFPNYSSELNVNALLLGDSALYLCASSTRTGAAYGYTFGSGTRLTVV.

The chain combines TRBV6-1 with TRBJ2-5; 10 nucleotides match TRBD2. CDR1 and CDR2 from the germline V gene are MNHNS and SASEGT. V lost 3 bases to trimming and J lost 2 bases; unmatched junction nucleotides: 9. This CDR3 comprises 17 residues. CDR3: CASSDGSGGSEQETQYF. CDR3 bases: TGTGCCAGCAGTGATGGTAGCGGGGGGTCCGAGCAAGAGACCCAGTACTTC.